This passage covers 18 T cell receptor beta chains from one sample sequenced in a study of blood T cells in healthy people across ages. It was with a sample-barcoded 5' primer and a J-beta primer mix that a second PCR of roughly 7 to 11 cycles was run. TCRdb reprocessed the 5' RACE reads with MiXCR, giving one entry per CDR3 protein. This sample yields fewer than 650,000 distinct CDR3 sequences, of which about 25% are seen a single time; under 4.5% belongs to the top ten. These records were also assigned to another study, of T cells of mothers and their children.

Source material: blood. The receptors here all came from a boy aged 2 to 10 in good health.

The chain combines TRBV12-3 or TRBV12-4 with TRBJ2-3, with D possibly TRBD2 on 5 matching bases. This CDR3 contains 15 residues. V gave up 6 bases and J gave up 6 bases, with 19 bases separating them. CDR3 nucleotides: TGTGCCAGCAGCTCCTCGGAGGAAGGGTCGGATACGCAGTATTTT. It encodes CASSSSEEGSDTQYF.

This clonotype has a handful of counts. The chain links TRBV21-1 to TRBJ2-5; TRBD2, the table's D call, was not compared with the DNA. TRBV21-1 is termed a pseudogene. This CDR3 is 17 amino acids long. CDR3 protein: CASSKEWGGPPQETQYF. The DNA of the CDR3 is TGTGCCAGCAGCAAAGAATGGGGGGGCCCGCCCCAAGAGACCCAGTACTTC.

DNA for the CDR3: TGCAGTGCTAGACAAGGGGGACTGAACATTCAGTACTTC. Protein product: CSARQGGLNIQYF. The chain uses TRBV20-1 and TRBJ2-4; D possibly uses TRBD1 or TRBD2 (6 bases each). V was pared by 2 bases and J by 7 bases, with 12 bases between. The germline CDR1 and CDR2 sequences are DFQATT and SNEGSKA (reference sequence). The CDR3 loop spans 13 amino acids.

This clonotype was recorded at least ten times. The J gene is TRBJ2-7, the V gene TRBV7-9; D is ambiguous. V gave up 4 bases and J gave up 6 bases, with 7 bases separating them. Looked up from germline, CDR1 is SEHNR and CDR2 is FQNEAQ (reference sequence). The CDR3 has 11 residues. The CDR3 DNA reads TGTGCCAGCAGCTCCCTTTCCGAGCAGTACTTC. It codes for CASSSLSEQYF.

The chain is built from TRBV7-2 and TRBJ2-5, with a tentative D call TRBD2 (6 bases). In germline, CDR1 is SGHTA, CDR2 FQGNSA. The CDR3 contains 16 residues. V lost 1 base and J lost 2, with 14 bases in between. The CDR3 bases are TGTGCCAGCAGCTTAGGAGGGGTTGCGGGGCAAGAGACCCAGTACTTC. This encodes CASSLGGVAGQETQYF.

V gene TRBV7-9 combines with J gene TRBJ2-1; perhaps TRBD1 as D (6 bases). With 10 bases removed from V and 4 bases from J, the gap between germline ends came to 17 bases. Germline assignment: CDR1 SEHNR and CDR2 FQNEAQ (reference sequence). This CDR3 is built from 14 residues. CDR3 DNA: TGTGCCACCATCGGATCACAGGGATACAATGAGCAGTTCTTC. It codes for CATIGSQGYNEQFF.

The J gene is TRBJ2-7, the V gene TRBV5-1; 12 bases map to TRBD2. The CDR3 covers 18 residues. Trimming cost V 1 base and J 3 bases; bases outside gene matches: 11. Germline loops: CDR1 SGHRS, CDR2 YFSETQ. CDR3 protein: CASSLRSHTSGRNYEQYF. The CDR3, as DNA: TGCGCCAGCAGCTTGAGGTCCCACACTAGCGGGAGGAACTACGAGCAGTACTTC. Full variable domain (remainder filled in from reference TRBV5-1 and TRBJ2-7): KAGVTQTPRYLIKTRGQQVTLSCSPISGHRSVSWYQQTPGQGLQFLFEYFSETQRNKGNFPGRFSGRQFSNSRSEMNVSTLELGDSALYLCASSLRSHTSGRNYEQYFGPGTRLTVT.

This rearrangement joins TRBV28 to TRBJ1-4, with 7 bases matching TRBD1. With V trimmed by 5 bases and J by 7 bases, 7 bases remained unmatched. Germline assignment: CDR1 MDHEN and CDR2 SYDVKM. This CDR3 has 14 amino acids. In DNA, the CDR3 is TGTGCCAGCAGTACAGGGGAGGGCGGTGAAAAACTGTTTTTT. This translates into CASSTGEGGEKLFF.

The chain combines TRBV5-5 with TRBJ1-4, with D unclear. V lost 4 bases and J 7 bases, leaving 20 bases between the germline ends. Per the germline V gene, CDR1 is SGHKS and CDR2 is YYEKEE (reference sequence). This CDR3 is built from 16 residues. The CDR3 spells CASSAGRVIGFEKLFF. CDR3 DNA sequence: TGTGCCAGCAGCGCGGGGAGAGTGATAGGTTTTGAAAAACTGTTTTTT.

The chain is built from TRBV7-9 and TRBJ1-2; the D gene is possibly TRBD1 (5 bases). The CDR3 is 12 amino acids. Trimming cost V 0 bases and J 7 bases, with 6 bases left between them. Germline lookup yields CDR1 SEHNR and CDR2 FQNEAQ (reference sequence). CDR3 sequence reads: CASSLAGTGYTF. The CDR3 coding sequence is TGTGCCAGCAGCTTAGCAGGGACTGGCTACACCTTC.

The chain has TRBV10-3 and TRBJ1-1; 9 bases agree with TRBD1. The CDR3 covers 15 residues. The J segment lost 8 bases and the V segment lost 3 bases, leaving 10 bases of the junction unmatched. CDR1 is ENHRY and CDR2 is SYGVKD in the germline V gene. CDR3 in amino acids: CAISEGTGYGNEAFF. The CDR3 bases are TGTGCCATCAGTGAAGGGACAGGGTACGGGAACGAAGCTTTCTTT.

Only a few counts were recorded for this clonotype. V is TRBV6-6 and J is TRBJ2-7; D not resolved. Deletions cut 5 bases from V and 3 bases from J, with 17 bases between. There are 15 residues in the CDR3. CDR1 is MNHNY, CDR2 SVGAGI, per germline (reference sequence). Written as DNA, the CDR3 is TGTGCCAGCAGTCCCCTGGCCCAGAAGAGCTACGAGCAGTACTTC. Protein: CASSPLAQKSYEQYF.

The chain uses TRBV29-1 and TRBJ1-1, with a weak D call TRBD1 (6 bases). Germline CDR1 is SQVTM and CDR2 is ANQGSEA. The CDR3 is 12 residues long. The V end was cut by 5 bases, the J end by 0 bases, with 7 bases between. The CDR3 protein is CSVTGMNTEAFF. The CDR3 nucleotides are TGCAGCGTTACAGGGATGAACACTGAAGCTTTCTTT.

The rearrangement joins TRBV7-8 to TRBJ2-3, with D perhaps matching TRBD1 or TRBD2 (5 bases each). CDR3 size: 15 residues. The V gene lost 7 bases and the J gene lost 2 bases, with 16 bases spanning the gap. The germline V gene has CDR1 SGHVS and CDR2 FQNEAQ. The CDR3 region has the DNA TGTGCCAGCAACCTCCTGCAGGGACCCACAGATACGCAGTATTTT. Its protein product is CASNLLQGPTDTQYF. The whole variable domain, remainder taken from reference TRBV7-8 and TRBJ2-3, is GAGVSQSPRYKVAKRGQDVALRCDPISGHVSLFWYQQALGQGPEFLTYFQNEAQLDKSGLPSDRFFAERPEGSVSTLKIQRTQQEDSAVYLCASNLLQGPTDTQYFGPGTRLTVL.

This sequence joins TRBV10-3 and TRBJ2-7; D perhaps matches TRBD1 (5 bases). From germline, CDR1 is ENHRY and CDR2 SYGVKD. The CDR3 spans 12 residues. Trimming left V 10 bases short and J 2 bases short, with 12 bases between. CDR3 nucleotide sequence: TGTGCCACGGCAGGGCAAACCTACGAGCAGTACTTC. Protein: CATAGQTYEQYF.

CDR3 protein: CASSLSTANTEAFF. CDR3 DNA: TGTGCCAGCAGTTTATCGACAGCGAACACTGAAGCTTTCTTT. The V gene is TRBV27, the J gene TRBJ1-1; possible D gene TRBD1, 5 bases. The length of the CDR3 is 14 residues. The V end was cut by 0 bases, the J end by 1 base, with 6 bases between. CDR1 and CDR2 from the germline V gene are MNHEY and SMNVEV (reference sequence).

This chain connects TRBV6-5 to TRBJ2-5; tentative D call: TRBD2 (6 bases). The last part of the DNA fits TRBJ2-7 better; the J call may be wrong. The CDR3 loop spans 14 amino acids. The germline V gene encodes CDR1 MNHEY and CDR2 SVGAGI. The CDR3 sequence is CASSLLGGAYEQYF. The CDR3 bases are TGTGCCAGCAGCCTTCTGGGGGGTGCCTACGAGCAGTACTTC.

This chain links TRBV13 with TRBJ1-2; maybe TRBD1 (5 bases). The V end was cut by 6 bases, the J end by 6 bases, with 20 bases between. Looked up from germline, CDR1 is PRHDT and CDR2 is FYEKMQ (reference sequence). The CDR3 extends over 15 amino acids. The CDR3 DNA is TGTGCCAGCAGTTCGGGGACTTACCACGCGGATGGCTACACCTTC. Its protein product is CASSSGTYHADGYTF.